The clone carrying this TCR beta chain is a singleton in its sample. Its matching antigen is unknown. Both 60 Vbeta primers and 13 Jbeta primers went into the PCR. Produced via immunoSEQ multiplex PCR; TCRdb's table is partial and in-frame only. The sample lists about 82,000 clones, 70% to 85% occurring once. The data were obtained in a study of cytomegalovirus exposure and HLA in healthy donors. CDR1 and CDR2 from the germline V gene are LGHNA and YSLEER. The trim removed 0 bases at V and 4 bases at J, leaving 4 bases unmatched. This CDR3 contains 16 residues. General study points: TRBV6-2, TRBV6-3 and some other V segments were unresolvable in 87-base-pair reads.

Sequenced: PBMCs. The source is a young man in good health and CMV-seropositive. The chain carries TRBV4-3 and TRBJ2-3, with 10 bases lining up with TRBD2. The CDR3 region is CASSQDPAGGSDTQYF. The CDR3 nucleotides read TGCGCCAGCAGCCAAGATCCAGCGGGAGGGTCAGATACGCAGTATTTT.